The 21 T cell receptor beta chains given below trace back to one sample, sequenced in a study of a mutant IDH1 vaccine in newly diagnosed glioma. Their recognized antigens are unknown. The time point is: week 11, during vaccination. The study gave 300 ug of mutant IDH1 20-mer peptide per vaccine dose, with topical imiquimod. TCRdb's copy holds only in-frame clones and misses some; the assay was immunoSEQ multiplex PCR. The sample has approximately 61,000 clones, around 80% seen once. The specimen comprised PBMCs, sampled from a glioma patient whose treatment included an IDH1 peptide vaccine. All receptors come from a middle-aged man with glioma.

This clone was counted between two and nine times. The chain carries TRBV29-1 and TRBJ1-1; D remains unclear. This CDR3 contains 13 residues. Germline-derived CDR1 and CDR2 are SQVTM and ANQGSEA. With 8 bases removed from V and 5 bases from J, the gap between germline ends came to 18 bases. CDR3 loop: CSHSNGAGTEAFF. The CDR3 DNA is TGCAGCCATAGTAATGGCGCGGGAACTGAAGCTTTCTTT.

The chain links TRBV7-3 to TRBJ1-1; a possible D gene is TRBD1 (6 bases). Germline loops: CDR1 SGHTA, CDR2 FQGTGA. With 6 bases removed from V and 2 bases from J, the gap between germline ends came to 16 bases. CDR3 length equals 15 residues. This CDR3 is CASRSLGDINTEAFF. As DNA, the CDR3 is TGTGCCAGCAGGTCCTTGGGGGACATCAACACTGAAGCTTTCTTT.

This sequence joins TRBV18 and TRBJ2-5; TRBD2 agrees at 8 bases. V dropped 3 bases and J dropped 1; count of bases not matched to a gene: 4. The CDR3 sequence is 15 residues long. Germline CDR1 KGHSH, CDR2 LQKENI. CDR3 amino acids: CASSPLAGSQETQYF. The CDR3 nucleotides are TGTGCCAGCTCACCGCTAGCGGGCTCCCAAGAGACCCAGTACTTC.

The chain links TRBV6-1 to TRBJ1-5; D remains ambiguous. Deletions cut 4 bases from V and 1 base from J, with 8 bases between. The CDR3 length is 14 residues. The germline CDR1 and CDR2 sequences are MNHNS and SASEGT. The CDR3: CASSGGGSNQPQHF. DNA for the CDR3: TGTGCCAGCAGTGGAGGAGGAAGCAATCAGCCCCAGCATTTT.

The chain recombines TRBV25-1 with TRBJ2-7; a possible D gene is TRBD1 (6 bases). Germline values: CDR1 MGHDK, CDR2 SYGVNS. This CDR3 region has 14 residues. Trimming pared 1 base from V and 4 bases from J, leaving 11 bases between. This CDR3 reads CASSEFTGSYEQYF. CDR3 DNA: TGTGCCAGCAGTGAATTTACAGGGTCTTACGAGCAGTACTTC.

In DNA form, the CDR3 reads TGTGCCAGTAGCCAAGGGGGCGTGTCAGGCGGCTACACCTTC. It encodes CASSQGGVSGGYTF. The J gene is TRBJ1-2, the V gene TRBV19, with 7 nucleotides matching TRBD1. Trimming cost V 6 bases and J 8 bases; bases outside gene matches: 12. CDR1 is LNHDA and CDR2 is SQIVND in the germline V gene (reference sequence). This CDR3 comprises 14 residues.

The chain joins TRBV6-5 to TRBJ1-1; TRBD1 is a possible D gene (5 bases). CDR1 and CDR2 (germline): MNHEY, SVGAGI. V was clipped by 0 bases and J by 4 bases, with 12 bases between them. The CDR3 covers 15 residues. The CDR3 loop is CASSYSGAQGTEAFF. CDR3 coding DNA: TGTGCCAGCAGTTACTCCGGGGCGCAGGGCACTGAAGCTTTCTTT.

This chain uses TRBV18 with TRBJ1-2; D unresolved. Trimming stripped 2 bases from V and 4 bases from J, with 14 bases between. The CDR3 is made up of 15 amino acids. Germline values: CDR1 KGHSH, CDR2 LQKENI. The CDR3 spells CASSPALDPFYGYTF. CDR3 sequence (DNA): TGTGCCAGCTCACCAGCCCTGGACCCTTTCTATGGCTACACCTTC.

The rearrangement uses TRBV6-5 and TRBJ1-6, with a weak D call TRBD1 (6 bases). Trimming pared 2 bases from V and 6 bases from J, leaving 11 bases between. CDR3 length equals 15 residues. Germline loops: CDR1 MNHEY, CDR2 SVGAGI. The CDR3 DNA reads TGTGCCAGCAGTTACCGACCCAGGGGTAATTCACCCCTCCACTTT. Amino acid sequence: CASSYRPRGNSPLHF.

The chain couples TRBV19 to TRBJ2-7, with 9 positions matching TRBD2. The CDR3 has 13 residues. Germline CDR1 is LNHDA and CDR2 is SQIVND (reference sequence). V dropped 9 bases and J dropped 3; count of bases not matched to a gene: 6. CDR3 in amino acids: CASGGSGGYEQYF. As DNA, the CDR3 is TGTGCCAGCGGGGGTAGCGGGGGCTACGAGCAGTACTTC.

This clone was seen once. The genes are TRBV6-6 and TRBJ1-4, with TRBD1 matching 9 bases. Germline CDR1 reads MNHNY; CDR2 reads SVGAGI (reference sequence). The V gene end was trimmed by 4 bases and the J gene end by 7 bases; junction bases not matched to a gene: 7. This CDR3 region has 15 residues. Written as DNA, the CDR3 is TGTGCCAGCAGTTCTGACAGGGGGGGGGCTGAAAAACTGTTTTTT. As protein: CASSSDRGGAEKLFF.

V usage is TRBV5-1 and J usage is TRBJ2-5, with no clear D. The CDR3 extends over 14 amino acids. The germline V gene encodes CDR1 SGHRS and CDR2 YFSETQ. V lost 0 bases, J lost 5 bases, and 11 bases lay in between. The CDR3 reads CASSLGRVRETQYF. CDR3 sequence (DNA): TGCGCCAGCAGCTTGGGTAGGGTAAGGGAGACCCAGTACTTC.

The V gene is TRBV15, the J gene TRBJ1-1; D is perhaps TRBD1 (6 bases). From germline, CDR1 is LNHNV and CDR2 YYDKDF (reference sequence). The CDR3 contains 15 residues. V dropped 3 bases and J dropped 7 bases, with 18 bases sitting between them. CDR3 coding DNA: TGTGCCACCAGCAGGGAACAGGGTTTCCCTAATGAAGCTTTCTTT. It translates to CATSREQGFPNEAFF.

The chain uses TRBV30 and TRBJ1-2; D gene unclear. Germline V gene sequence: CDR1 GTSNPN, CDR2 SVGIG (reference sequence). V dropped 1 base and J dropped 11 bases, with 14 bases sitting between them. This CDR3 has 12 amino acids. Here the CDR3 DNA reads TGTGCCTGGAGTGAGCTGGCCGCAGAGTACACCTTC. Translating it yields CAWSELAAEYTF.

The sample holds a few counts of this clone. The chain recombines TRBV29-1 with TRBJ2-3, with 9 bases lining up with TRBD1. The CDR3 consists of 15 residues. The germline gives CDR1 SQVTM, CDR2 ANQGSEA. The V and J ends lost 6 bases and 4 bases, in that order; junction bases with no gene match: 11. The DNA for the CDR3 is TGCAGCGTGGGGGGCACAGGGGGCTTCGCAGATACGCAGTATTTT. The encoded protein is CSVGGTGGFADTQYF.

This clone is deemed medium-sized. The gene calls are TRBV6-4 and TRBJ1-2, with 7 bases that match TRBD1. Germline loops: CDR1 MRHNA, CDR2 SNTAGT. This CDR3 is 15 amino acids long. The trim removed 2 bases at V and 6 bases at J, leaving 9 bases unmatched. The CDR3 region has the DNA TGTGCCAGCAGTGACACACCACAGGGGATTAATGGCTACACCTTC. This encodes CASSDTPQGINGYTF.

The rearrangement links TRBV7-8 to TRBJ2-1, with D maybe TRBD2 (6 bases). Germline assignment: CDR1 SGHVS and CDR2 FQNEAQ. The V end was cut by 1 base, the J end by 0 bases, with 13 bases between. This CDR3 has 17 residues. This chain's CDR3 is CASSLEEGFISYNEQFF. In DNA, the CDR3 is TGTGCCAGCAGCTTAGAGGAGGGGTTTATCTCCTACAATGAGCAGTTCTTC. Using reference TRBV7-8 and TRBJ2-1 for the parts outside the CDR3, the full variable domain is GAGVSQSPRYKVAKRGQDVALRCDPISGHVSLFWYQQALGQGPEFLTYFQNEAQLDKSGLPSDRFFAERPEGSVSTLKIQRTQQEDSAVYLCASSLEEGFISYNEQFFGPGTRLTVL.

This clone occurred once. This sequence joins TRBV19 and TRBJ2-2, with D unclear. Germline V gene sequence: CDR1 LNHDA, CDR2 SQIVND (reference sequence). This CDR3 is built from 14 residues. V was cut by 11 bases and J by 5 bases, with 18 bases left in between. CDR3 bases: TGTGCCGGAAGATCAGGCGACGTAACCGGGGAGCTGTTTTTT. Residues: CAGRSGDVTGELFF.

The V gene is TRBV15, the J gene TRBJ1-5; TRBD1 aligns across 7 bases. Losses at the gene ends were 0 bases for V and 4 bases for J; bases not matched to a gene: 3. The CDR3 totals 15 residues. Germline V gene data show CDR1 as LNHNV and CDR2 as YYDKDF (reference sequence). The CDR3 protein is CATSRDSGGNQPQHF. DNA for the CDR3: TGTGCCACCAGCAGAGATTCAGGGGGAAATCAGCCCCAGCATTTT. The full variable domain, in which reference TRBV15 and TRBJ1-5 provide the parts outside the CDR3, is DAMVIQNPRYQVTQFGKPVTLSCSQTLNHNVMYWYQQKSSQAPKLLFHYYDKDFNNEADTPDNFQSRRPNTSFCFLDIRSPGLGDTAMYLCATSRDSGGNQPQHFGDGTRLSIL.

The chain combines TRBV5-1 with TRBJ1-2, with D perhaps matching TRBD1 (6 bases). The CDR3 spans 16 residues. V was clipped by 0 bases and J by 3 bases, with 15 bases between them. Germline CDR1 is SGHRS and CDR2 is YFSETQ. CDR3 bases: TGCGCCAGCAGCTTGGCCGCAGGACAGAGACACTATGGCTACACCTTC. This encodes CASSLAAGQRHYGYTF.

This clone was detected only once. This chain joins TRBV6-5 and TRBJ2-7; the D gene is possibly TRBD2 (5 bases). Germline-derived CDR1 and CDR2 are MNHEY and SVGAGI. The CDR3 loop spans 15 amino acids. Between the trimmed V and J ends, which lost 8 bases and 7 bases, there was a span of 24 bases. The CDR3 reads CASEGNENGVREQYF. As DNA, the CDR3 is TGTGCCAGCGAGGGTAACGAAAACGGTGTTAGGGAGCAGTACTTC.